This T cell receptor (beta chain) originates from a study of radiotherapy plus CTLA-4 blockade in lung cancer. The overall study: The study recorded objective responses in roughly 18% of patients and disease control in 25% to 35%.

Produced via immunoSEQ multiplex PCR; TCRdb's table is partial and in-frame only. Among around 130,000 clones listed, 90% were seen once. Turning to this clone: Its antigen remains unknown.

Study conclusions and caveats: The authors reported that early blood T cell clone dynamics, with interferon-beta, best predicted response.

Sample: peripheral blood, taken from a patient treated with radiotherapy plus ipilimumab. The TCR was taken from a human donor with non-small cell lung cancer that progressed on radiotherapy plus ipilimumab.

In nucleotides, the CDR3 is TGTGCCAGTAGTATTAAGGGACCCCGGGATGGCTACACCTTC. It is translated as CASSIKGPRDGYTF. The gene calls are TRBV19 and TRBJ1-2, with TRBD1 as a possible D gene (5 bases). V lost 3 bases to trimming and J lost 6 bases, with 14 bases between them. The CDR3 spans 14 residues. Looked up from germline, CDR1 is LNHDA and CDR2 is SQIVND (reference sequence).